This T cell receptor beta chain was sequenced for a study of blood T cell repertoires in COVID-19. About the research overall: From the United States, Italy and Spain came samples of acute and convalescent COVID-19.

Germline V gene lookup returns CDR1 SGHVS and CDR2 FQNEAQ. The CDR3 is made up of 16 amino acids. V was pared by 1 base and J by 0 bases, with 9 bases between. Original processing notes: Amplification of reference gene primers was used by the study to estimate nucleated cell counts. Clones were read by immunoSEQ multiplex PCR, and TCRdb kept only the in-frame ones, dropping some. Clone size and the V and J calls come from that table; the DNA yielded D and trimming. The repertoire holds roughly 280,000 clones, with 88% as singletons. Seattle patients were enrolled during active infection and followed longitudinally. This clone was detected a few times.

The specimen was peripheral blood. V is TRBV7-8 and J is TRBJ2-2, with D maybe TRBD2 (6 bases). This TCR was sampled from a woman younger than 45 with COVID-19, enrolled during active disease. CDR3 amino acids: CASSLGWGANTGELFF. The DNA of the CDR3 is TGTGCCAGCAGCTTAGGATGGGGGGCGAACACCGGGGAGCTGTTTTTT. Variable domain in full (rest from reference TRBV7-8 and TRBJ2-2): GAGVSQSPRYKVAKRGQDVALRCDPISGHVSLFWYQQALGQGPEFLTYFQNEAQLDKSGLPSDRFFAERPEGSVSTLKIQRTQQEDSAVYLCASSLGWGANTGELFFGEGSRLTVL.